The 30 T cell receptor beta chains below come from one sample, sequenced in a study of shared clonotypes between healthy human individuals (dated by TCRdb to 2019 to 2021). The receptor library was made with the immunoSEQ multiplex PCR assay. In its TCRdb copy, this immuneACCESS table keeps in-frame sequences only and misses some clones. Where compared with another copy, unresolved V genes explain less than half of these, and the others have no known cause. The sample includes almost 700,000 clones, with around 92% observed a single time. The top ten constitute more than 20% of the sample. CD8 naive samples were obtained by positive selection for CCR7 among CD45RO-negative cells, yielding a CD45RA+CCR7+ population from which TemRA cells were excluded. The specimen sequenced was naive CD8+ T cells sorted from blood. The cell subset or site label, read with the paper, signifies: CD45RA+CCR7+. These receptors all come from a man aged 25-40 years in good health.

The chain employs TRBV4-3 and TRBJ2-1; D is perhaps TRBD2 (5 bases). This CDR3 region has 18 residues. Deletions cut 0 bases from V and 6 bases from J, with 21 bases between. The germline V gene encodes CDR1 LGHNA and CDR2 YSLEER. CDR3 coding DNA: TGCGCCAGCAGCCAAGAACTCCCACAGAGCCTAGCTTCCAATGAGCAGTTCTTC. This codes for CASSQELPQSLASNEQFF.

The chain employs TRBV10-3 and TRBJ2-2; 8 bases map to TRBD1. Trimming at V came to 3 bases and at J to 6 bases, leaving 9 bases not matched to a gene. The CDR3 is made up of 16 amino acids. The germline CDR1 and CDR2 sequences are ENHRY and SYGVKD. The CDR3 coding sequence is TGTGCCATCAGTGACATGGAGACAGGGGAGCCCGGGGAGCTGTTTTTT. Its translation: CAISDMETGEPGELFF.

The genes are TRBV29-1 and TRBJ1-4; 8 positions match TRBD1. Germline V gene lookup returns CDR1 SQVTM and CDR2 ANQGSEA. J lost 6 bases, V lost 7 bases, and 7 bases had no gene match. The CDR3 runs 13 residues. Here the CDR3 reads CSAEQGVDEKLFF. In DNA form, the CDR3 reads TGCAGCGCCGAACAGGGGGTGGATGAAAAACTGTTTTTT.

This CDR3 reads CASSDRLRGNHTTDTQYF. The CDR3 DNA reads as TGTGCCAGCAGTGATCGGCTGCGGGGGAACCATACCACAGATACGCAGTATTTT. The chain employs TRBV25-1 and TRBJ2-3, with 7 bases fitting TRBD2. V shed 3 bases and J 2 bases; nucleotides not matched to a gene: 14. CDR1 is MGHDK, CDR2 SYGVNS, per germline. The CDR3 has 18 residues.

The chain uses TRBV28 and TRBJ2-3, with D unclear. The V gene's germline CDR1 is MDHEN and CDR2 SYDVKM. The CDR3 totals 13 residues. V gave up 7 bases and J gave up 7 bases, with 15 bases separating them. CDR3 DNA sequence: TGTGCCAGCATGAGTCTGACCAGACATACGCAGTATTTT. Its protein is CASMSLTRHTQYF.

The chain combines TRBV28 with TRBJ1-1; possibly TRBD1 for D (6 bases). Germline V gene data show CDR1 as MDHEN and CDR2 as SYDVKM. The CDR3 contains 18 residues. Trimming cost V 4 bases and J 0 bases, with 21 bases left between them. The CDR3 is CASSSPMSAGDMNTEAFF. The CDR3 nucleotides read TGTGCCAGCAGTTCCCCCATGTCGGCAGGGGACATGAACACTGAAGCTTTCTTT.

The rearrangement uses TRBV7-2 and TRBJ2-1; D is ambiguous. Per the germline V gene, CDR1 is SGHTA and CDR2 is FQGNSA. The CDR3 runs to 13 residues. Between the trimmed V and J ends, which lost 3 bases and 8 bases, there was a span of 11 bases. The CDR3 here is CASSLPGADEQFF. For the CDR3, the DNA is TGTGCCAGCAGCTTGCCAGGTGCCGATGAGCAGTTCTTC. The entire variable domain, with the rest obtained from reference TRBV7-2 and TRBJ2-1, is as follows: GAGVSQSPSNKVTEKGKDVELRCDPISGHTALYWYRQSLGQGLEFLIYFQGNSAPDKSGLPSDRFSAERTGGSVSTLTIQRTQQEDSAVYLCASSLPGADEQFFGPGTRLTVL.

This clone was observed a few times. This chain uses TRBV28 with TRBJ2-3; 10 bases are a match to TRBD1. V shed 8 bases, J shed 2 bases, and the junction held 16 bases outside the gene matches. CDR1 and CDR2 (germline): MDHEN, SYDVKM. The CDR3 is made up of 18 amino acids. The CDR3 DNA reads TGTGCCAGCGTCCCCGGGGAAGGACAGGGGGTGTCCACAGATACGCAGTATTTT. It codes for CASVPGEGQGVSTDTQYF.

The V gene is TRBV7-2, the J gene TRBJ1-3; D may be TRBD1 (6 bases). Germline loops: CDR1 SGHTA, CDR2 FQGNSA. The CDR3 extends over 17 amino acids. V shed 3 bases and J shed 4 bases, with 19 bases lying between them. CDR3 nucleotide sequence: TGTGCCAGCAGCTTTCCCTTTCAGGGGCTAAGGGGAAACACCATATATTTT. It specifies CASSFPFQGLRGNTIYF. Full variable domain (missing parts from reference TRBV7-2 and TRBJ1-3): GAGVSQSPSNKVTEKGKDVELRCDPISGHTALYWYRQSLGQGLEFLIYFQGNSAPDKSGLPSDRFSAERTGGSVSTLTIQRTQQEDSAVYLCASSFPFQGLRGNTIYFGEGSWLTVV.

The CDR3 protein is CASGGRPYEQYF. The CDR3 DNA sequence: TGTGCCAGCGGGGGCAGACCCTACGAGCAGTACTTC. The V and J genes are TRBV2 and TRBJ2-7, with D possibly being TRBD1 (6 bases). The CDR3 is 12 amino acids. CDR1 and CDR2 from the germline V gene are SNHLY and FYNNEI. V shed 8 bases and J shed 2 bases, with 10 bases lying between them.

This chain uses TRBV27 with TRBJ2-7; possible D gene TRBD1, 5 bases. There are 21 residues in the CDR3. Looked up from germline, CDR1 is MNHEY and CDR2 is SMNVEV (reference sequence). Trimming took off 1 base at V and 6 bases at J, with 34 bases between the two ends. For the CDR3, the DNA is TGTGCCAGCAGTTTATTTGTTTCGGCCCTTAACCTAAAGGGGTTTCGGTCCGAGCAGTACTTC. It specifies CASSLFVSALNLKGFRSEQYF.

This chain connects TRBV7-9 to TRBJ2-1; D is unresolved. V shed 2 bases and J shed 6 bases, with 11 bases lying between them. CDR3 length: 14 residues. CDR1 is SEHNR, CDR2 FQNEAQ, per germline (reference sequence). CDR3 in amino acids: CASSLPSSGNEQFF. The CDR3 DNA sequence: TGTGCCAGCAGCTTACCCTCATCGGGCAATGAGCAGTTCTTC.

The chain combines TRBV28 with TRBJ1-5; 8 positions agree with TRBD1. This CDR3 is built from 14 residues. The junction had 8 bases not matched to a gene; V was cut back by 7 bases and J by 6 bases. Germline V CDR1 and CDR2: MDHEN, SYDVKM. The CDR3 DNA reads TGTGCCAGCAAAAACCCTCAGGGGGCTCAGCCCCAGCATTTT. It specifies CASKNPQGAQPQHF.

This clone showed up just once. The chain uses TRBV14 and TRBJ1-2; D gene ambiguous. Germline-derived CDR1 and CDR2 are SGHDN and FVKESK. The V gene lost 2 bases and the J gene lost 5 bases, with 15 bases spanning the gap. The CDR3 has 15 residues. The CDR3 loop is CASSQSTLRGYGYTF. The CDR3 DNA is TGTGCCAGCAGCCAATCGACGCTCCGGGGATATGGCTACACCTTC. Variable domain in full (rest from reference TRBV14 and TRBJ1-2): EAGVTQFPSHSVIEKGQTVTLRCDPISGHDNLYWYRRVMGKEIKFLLHFVKESKQDESGMPNNRFLAERTGGTYSTLKVQPAELEDSGVYFCASSQSTLRGYGYTFGSGTRLTVV.

The J gene is TRBJ2-7, the V gene TRBV7-8, with 9 bases that match TRBD2. The CDR3 is 14 amino acids. The trim removed 4 bases at V and 3 bases at J, leaving 4 bases unmatched. Looked up from germline, CDR1 is SGHVS and CDR2 is FQNEAQ. CDR3 coding DNA: TGTGCCAGCAGCTCCCTAGCGGGAAGCTACGAGCAGTACTTC. It encodes CASSSLAGSYEQYF.

The chain uses TRBV2 and TRBJ2-7; a weak D match, TRBD2 (5 bases). CDR3 length: 13 amino acids. V was pared by 6 bases and J by 3 bases, with 12 bases between. The V gene's germline CDR1 is SNHLY and CDR2 FYNNEI. The CDR3 DNA reads as TGTGCCAGCAGCGGACTGTTTCTCTACGAGCAGTACTTC. This sequence encodes CASSGLFLYEQYF.

Here the CDR3 reads CASSQGEGINEQYF. DNA for the CDR3: TGTGCCAGCAGCCAAGGAGAAGGCATTAACGAGCAGTACTTC. The V call is TRBV4-2, the J call TRBJ2-7; D not certain. Trimming removed 1 base at V and 5 bases at J, with 12 bases between. This CDR3 is 14 amino acids long. From germline, CDR1 is LGHNA and CDR2 YNFKEQ.

The rearrangement links TRBV10-3 to TRBJ1-5; D ambiguous. This CDR3 is built from 14 residues. The germline V gene encodes CDR1 ENHRY and CDR2 SYGVKD. The V end lost 3 bases, the J end lost 4 bases, and 10 bases lay between the germline ends. This CDR3 reads CAISDRKANQPQHF. Written as DNA, the CDR3 is TGTGCCATCAGTGACAGAAAAGCTAATCAGCCCCAGCATTTT.

This clone was detected once. CDR3 in DNA: TGTGCCAGCAGCCCAACTTTCGGGACTAGAAATTACGAGCAGTACTTC. Translation: CASSPTFGTRNYEQYF. V gene TRBV14 combines with J gene TRBJ2-7; 8 bases are a match to TRBD2. This CDR3 is 16 amino acids long. With 4 bases clipped from V and 4 bases from J, the junction kept 12 bases outside the gene matches. CDR1 is SGHDN, CDR2 FVKESK, per germline. The full variable domain, its missing parts supplied by reference TRBV14 and TRBJ2-7, is EAGVTQFPSHSVIEKGQTVTLRCDPISGHDNLYWYRRVMGKEIKFLLHFVKESKQDESGMPNNRFLAERTGGTYSTLKVQPAELEDSGVYFCASSPTFGTRNYEQYFGPGTRLTVT.

V gene TRBV27 combines with J gene TRBJ1-5, with D uncertain. V was shortened by 5 bases and J by 11 bases, with 16 bases between the two germline ends. Germline CDR1 and CDR2: MNHEY and SMNVEV (reference sequence). The CDR3 consists of 13 residues. CDR3 DNA: TGTGCCAGCAGTCAAAGTGGGTATCGGGCCCAGCATTTT. Protein: CASSQSGYRAQHF.

The genes are TRBV27 and TRBJ2-2, with D perhaps given as TRBD1 or TRBD2 (5 bases each). Trimming took off 8 bases at V and 4 bases at J, with 11 bases between the two ends. This CDR3 region has 13 residues. Germline CDR1 MNHEY, CDR2 SMNVEV (reference sequence). The CDR3 sequence is CASGTLPTGELFF. The CDR3 DNA reads TGTGCCAGCGGGACGCTACCCACCGGGGAGCTGTTTTTT.

The chain couples TRBV19 to TRBJ1-5; 8 nucleotides line up with TRBD1. Trimming at V came to 8 bases and at J to 0 bases, leaving 3 bases not matched to a gene. This CDR3 has 14 amino acids. Germline CDR1 is LNHDA and CDR2 is SQIVND (reference sequence). The CDR3 DNA reads TGTGCCAGTCAGACAGGGGTTAGCAATCAGCCCCAGCATTTT. It yields the protein CASQTGVSNQPQHF.

The chain couples TRBV29-1 to TRBJ2-6, with 8 bases aligning to TRBD1. The CDR3 contains 18 residues. Germline V CDR1 and CDR2: SQVTM, ANQGSEA. After removal of 7 bases from V and 2 bases from J, the junction contained 16 bases not matched to a gene. The CDR3 nucleotides read TGCAGCGCGACCCTAGGACAGGGCTCCGAAGCTGGGGCCAACGTCCTGACTTTC. This gives the protein CSATLGQGSEAGANVLTF. Combining the CDR3 with reference TRBV29-1 and TRBJ2-6 gives the whole variable domain SAVISQKPSRDICQRGTSLTIQCQVDSQVTMMFWYRQQPGQSLTLIATANQGSEATYESGFVIDKFPISRPNLTFSTLTVSNMSPEDSSIYLCSATLGQGSEAGANVLTFGAGSRLTVL.

This chain uses TRBV4-3 with TRBJ2-1, with 10 positions matching TRBD1. CDR1 and CDR2 from the germline V gene are LGHNA and YSLEER. The CDR3 covers 16 residues. V dropped 5 bases and J dropped 2; count of bases not matched to a gene: 6. CDR3 amino acids: CASSAGTGVTYNEQFF. The CDR3 DNA reads as TGCGCCAGCAGCGCCGGGACAGGGGTCACCTACAATGAGCAGTTCTTC.

This clone was seen a single time. The chain combines TRBV6-1 with TRBJ2-3; 8 bases map to TRBD1. The germline CDR1 and CDR2 sequences are MNHNS and SASEGT. V shed 5 bases, J shed 0 bases, and the junction held 1 base outside the gene matches. This CDR3 has 14 amino acids. CDR3 sequence: CASSRTGSTDTQYF. Here the CDR3 DNA reads TGTGCCAGCAGTCGGACAGGGAGCACAGATACGCAGTATTTT.

V gene TRBV4-1 combines with J gene TRBJ1-3; D unresolved. V was pared by 2 bases and J by 0 bases, with 5 bases between. The CDR3 totals 14 residues. Looked up from germline, CDR1 is MGHRA and CDR2 is YSYEKL. CDR3 coding DNA: TGCGCCAGCAGCCAAAAGAGCTCTGGAAACACCATATATTTT. It specifies CASSQKSSGNTIYF.

The V and J genes are TRBV14 and TRBJ1-2; D gene uncertain. Germline V gene data show CDR1 as SGHDN and CDR2 as FVKESK. This CDR3 is built from 12 residues. V was cut by 1 base and J by 11 bases, with 11 bases left in between. CDR3 bases: TGTGCCAGCAGCCAAGTGGGGTCTCGGTACACCTTC. It specifies CASSQVGSRYTF.

The CDR3 reads CASSSNIDEQFF. As DNA, the CDR3 is TGTGCCAGCAGCAGCAACATCGATGAGCAGTTCTTC. V gene TRBV6-6 combines with J gene TRBJ2-1; D is unresolved. The germline gives CDR1 MNHNY, CDR2 SVGAGI (reference sequence). V was pared by 6 bases and J by 8 bases, with 11 bases between. The CDR3 runs 12 residues.

DNA of the CDR3: TGTGCCAGCAGCGTAGAGCGCGGGGGGCTAGCGGGATCTGTCGGGGAGCTGTTTTTT. Its translation is CASSVERGGLAGSVGELFF. The chain uses TRBV9 and TRBJ2-2; 9 nucleotides agree with TRBD2. The CDR3 is 19 residues long. Losses at the gene ends were 0 bases for V and 7 bases for J; bases not matched to a gene: 16. Germline assignment: CDR1 SGDLS and CDR2 YYNGEE.

The chain links TRBV7-9 to TRBJ2-6; D gene unclear. The CDR3 contains 13 residues. CDR1 is SEHNR and CDR2 is FQNEAQ in the germline V gene (reference sequence). V lost 10 bases, J lost 2 bases, and 9 bases lay in between. The CDR3 nucleotides read TGTGCCACCCCCCAAGCTGGGGCCAACGTCCTGACTTTC. Residues: CATPQAGANVLTF.